The next 23 T cell receptor beta chains were all read from a single sample in a study of graft-versus-host responses after intestinal transplantation. The antigens of these receptors remain unknown. Method: immunoSEQ multiplex PCR; TCRdb's copy keeps in-frame clones and lacks some. This sample has over 80,000 clones, with 85% to 95% found just once. Sequenced here: unstimulated CD8+ T cells sorted from spleen or lymph node cells, sampled before transplant. The receptors stem from a human donor who was the organ donor for an intestinal transplant.

The chain carries TRBV2 and TRBJ1-1; D ambiguous. Germline CDR1 reads SNHLY; CDR2 reads FYNNEI. This CDR3 spans 14 amino acids. Trimming cost V 6 bases and J 0 bases, with 11 bases left between them. CDR3 in DNA: TGTGCCAGCAGGAGACTAGGCTTGAACACTGAAGCTTTCTTT. Its translation is CASRRLGLNTEAFF. The full variable domain, rest sourced from reference TRBV2 and TRBJ1-1, is EPEVTQTPSHQVTQMGQEVILRCVPISNHLYFYWYRQILGQKVEFLVSFYNNEISEKSEIFDDQFSVERPDGSNFTLKIRSTKLEDSAMYFCASRRLGLNTEAFFGQGTRLTVV.

The chain employs TRBV7-9 and TRBJ2-2; D is undetermined. CDR1 SEHNR and CDR2 FQNEAQ come from the germline V gene (reference sequence). CDR3 length equals 13 residues. V was clipped by 1 base and J by 7 bases, with 7 bases between them. The CDR3 is CASSLGASGELFF. CDR3 nucleotide sequence: TGTGCCAGCAGCTTAGGAGCTAGCGGGGAGCTGTTTTTT.

The rearrangement links TRBV7-9 to TRBJ2-2; D gene unclear. V lost 2 bases to trimming and J lost 4 bases, with 14 bases between them. Germline loops: CDR1 SEHNR, CDR2 FQNEAQ (reference sequence). The CDR3 length is 16 residues. CDR3 residues: CASSLSEGKSTGELFF. The CDR3 DNA reads as TGTGCCAGCAGCTTAAGCGAAGGAAAGAGCACCGGGGAGCTGTTTTTT.

This chain links TRBV27 with TRBJ2-2; D may be TRBD2 (6 bases). CDR1 is MNHEY and CDR2 is SMNVEV in the germline V gene (reference sequence). The CDR3 covers 14 residues. V was shortened by 6 bases and J by 4 bases, with 12 bases between the two germline ends. The CDR3 spells CASRQGLITGELFF. As DNA, the CDR3 is TGTGCCAGCAGGCAGGGACTGATCACCGGGGAGCTGTTTTTT.

V gene TRBV6-1 combines with J gene TRBJ2-5, with D tentatively TRBD1 (7 bases). CDR1 is MNHNS and CDR2 is SASEGT in the germline V gene. With 3 bases removed from V and 2 bases from J, the gap between germline ends came to 19 bases. The CDR3 consists of 17 residues. Here the CDR3 DNA reads TGTGCCAGCAGTGATAGCAGGGGGGCTTATCTACAAGAGACCCAGTACTTC. Amino acids: CASSDSRGAYLQETQYF.

The V call is TRBV23-1, the J call TRBJ1-2; the D gene is possibly TRBD1 (6 bases). Being an ORF, TRBV23-1 has a function that is uncertain. The CDR3 covers 13 residues. V lost 5 bases and J lost 8, with 15 bases in between. The CDR3 DNA is TGCGCCAGCAGTTCGGGACGTAGGGGGGGCTACACCTTC. Residues: CASSSGRRGGYTF.

The V call is TRBV4-1, the J call TRBJ2-7; maybe TRBD1 (5 bases). The germline V gene encodes CDR1 MGHRA and CDR2 YSYEKL. V was trimmed by 0 bases and J by 7 bases, leaving 7 bases between them. This CDR3 spans 12 amino acids. The CDR3 nucleotides read TGCGCCAGCAGCCAAGATCGACAGGAGCAGTACTTC. Translation gives CASSQDRQEQYF.

The chain is built from TRBV29-1 and TRBJ2-1; D may be TRBD2 (6 bases). Germline-derived CDR1 and CDR2 are SQVTM and ANQGSEA. The CDR3 has 15 amino acids. V gave up 1 base and J gave up 2 bases, with 12 bases separating them. The chain's CDR3 is CSVEAPERAYNEQFF. CDR3 bases: TGCAGCGTTGAAGCGCCAGAGCGGGCCTACAATGAGCAGTTCTTC.

This chain uses TRBV29-1 with TRBJ2-1; the match to TRBD2 covers 7 bases. This CDR3 comprises 15 residues. Losses at the gene ends were 7 bases for V and 0 bases for J; bases not matched to a gene: 9. CDR1 is SQVTM, CDR2 ANQGSEA, per germline. This chain's CDR3 is CSAGGGESSYNEQFF. The CDR3 DNA sequence: TGCAGCGCGGGAGGCGGGGAGAGCTCCTACAATGAGCAGTTCTTC.

The chain carries TRBV11-2 and TRBJ2-7, with TRBD1 matching over 8 bases. J was trimmed by 1 base and V by 4 bases; bases with no gene match: 9. This CDR3 contains 16 residues. The germline CDR1 and CDR2 sequences are SGHAT and FQNNGV. CDR3 loop: CASSSSRDRSSYEQYF. CDR3 nucleotide sequence: TGTGCCAGCAGCTCTTCCCGGGACAGGTCTTCCTACGAGCAGTACTTC.

This chain joins TRBV4-1 and TRBJ2-5; 7 nucleotides agree with TRBD1. Germline V gene sequence: CDR1 MGHRA, CDR2 YSYEKL. This CDR3 comprises 13 residues. V lost 3 bases and J lost 2; bases outside the gene matches: 0. The CDR3 is CASSQGQQETQYF. CDR3 DNA sequence: TGCGCCAGCAGCCAGGGACAGCAAGAGACCCAGTACTTC.

The chain carries TRBV27 and TRBJ2-5; D possibly corresponds to TRBD1 (6 bases). The end of the DNA is better explained by TRBJ2-7, so the J call may be wrong. CDR1 and CDR2 (germline): MNHEY, SMNVEV (reference sequence). CDR3 length: 12 amino acids. This CDR3 is CATTDRSYEQYF. CDR3 coding DNA: TGTGCCACCACCGACAGGTCCTACGAGCAGTACTTC.

The V and J genes are TRBV6-1 and TRBJ2-5; D is possibly TRBD2 (6 bases). The CDR3 runs 15 residues. Germline V CDR1 and CDR2: MNHNS, SASEGT. V gave up 1 base and J gave up 3 bases, with 12 bases separating them. This chain's CDR3 is CASSEGGRTEETQYF. CDR3 bases: TGTGCCAGCAGTGAAGGAGGGAGGACTGAAGAGACCCAGTACTTC.

The rearrangement joins TRBV9 to TRBJ2-6; D is perhaps TRBD2 (5 bases). The germline gives CDR1 SGDLS, CDR2 YYNGEE. Trimming cost V 0 bases and J 0 bases, with 7 bases left between them. CDR3 length equals 16 residues. The CDR3 loop reads CASSVVGDSGANVLTF. CDR3 coding DNA: TGTGCCAGCAGCGTAGTCGGGGACTCTGGGGCCAACGTCCTGACTTTC.

Turning to this clone: One junction end disagrees with the germline gene, perhaps due to a read error. Other nucleotide sequences from this sample produce the same CDR3. This chain connects TRBV9 to TRBJ1-6; the match to TRBD1 covers 9 bases. Germline CDR1 is SGDLS and CDR2 is YYNGEE. The CDR3 is made up of 15 amino acids. In DNA, the CDR3 is TGTGCCAGCAGCGAGAGGACAGGGGATGCTTCACCTCTCCACTTT. Protein: CASSERTGDASPLHF.

The gene calls are TRBV11-2 and TRBJ2-3; 12 bases are a match to TRBD2. V lost 3 bases to trimming and J lost 0 bases; unmatched junction nucleotides: 7. CDR1 SGHAT and CDR2 FQNNGV come from the germline V gene. This CDR3 is 18 amino acids long. The CDR3 DNA sequence: TGTGCCAGCAGCTTTCCGACTAGCGGGGGCCTTAGCACAGATACGCAGTATTTT. It translates to CASSFPTSGGLSTDTQYF.

The J gene is TRBJ2-7, the V gene TRBV23-1, with a tentative D call TRBD1 (5 bases). TRBV23-1 is flagged as an ORF with uncertain function. The V end was cut by 0 bases, the J end by 9 bases, with 6 bases between. The CDR3 length is 11 residues. The CDR3 DNA sequence: TGCGCCAGCAGTCAATCGGGGCTGCAGTACTTC. It specifies CASSQSGLQYF.

The chain combines TRBV7-3 with TRBJ1-2, with 8 bases matching TRBD1. With 5 bases clipped from V and 4 bases from J, the junction kept 9 bases outside the gene matches. Germline-derived CDR1 and CDR2 are SGHTA and FQGTGA. The CDR3 is 15 residues long. The CDR3 loop reads CASSLYPGTGYGYTF. Here the CDR3 DNA reads TGTGCCAGCAGCCTTTACCCCGGGACAGGCTATGGCTACACCTTC.

This chain links TRBV19 with TRBJ1-2; tentatively, D is TRBD1 (6 bases). The germline V gene has CDR1 LNHDA and CDR2 SQIVND (reference sequence). The CDR3 covers 14 residues. The V end was cut by 1 base, the J end by 4 bases, with 10 bases between. CDR3 nucleotides: TGTGCCAGTAGTATAGGGACAGAGTTCTATGGCTACACCTTC. This sequence encodes CASSIGTEFYGYTF. The full variable domain, rest sourced from reference TRBV19 and TRBJ1-2, is DGGITQSPKYLFRKEGQNVTLSCEQNLNHDAMYWYRQDPGQGLRLIYYSQIVNDFQKGDIAEGYSVSREKKESFPLTVTSAQKNPTAFYLCASSIGTEFYGYTFGSGTRLTVV.

The chain has TRBV7-2 and TRBJ2-5; 10 bases agree with TRBD2. Germline CDR1 is SGHTA and CDR2 is FQGNSA. CDR3 length: 15 residues. Unmatched junction bases numbered 3, after V lost 2 bases and J lost 3 bases. The CDR3 is CASSLLAGVEETQYF. Here the CDR3 DNA reads TGTGCCAGCAGCTTACTAGCGGGGGTAGAAGAGACCCAGTACTTC.

The V call is TRBV16, the J call TRBJ2-7; 8 nucleotides match TRBD2. This CDR3 contains 19 residues. V lost 4 bases to trimming and J lost 6 bases; unmatched junction nucleotides: 23. The germline V gene encodes CDR1 KGHSY and CDR2 FQNENV. The CDR3 sequence is CASSPNWGDIRTGGSEQYF. Here the CDR3 DNA reads TGTGCCAGCAGCCCCAACTGGGGAGATATTCGGACGGGAGGGAGCGAGCAGTACTTC. The whole variable domain, filled in from reference TRBV16 and TRBJ2-7, reads GEEVAQTPKHLVRGEGQKAKLYCAPIKGHSYVFWYQQVLKNEFKFLISFQNENVFDETGMPKERFSAKCLPNSPCSLEIQATKLEDSAVYFCASSPNWGDIRTGGSEQYFGPGTRLTVT.

The chain uses TRBV9 and TRBJ2-7, with a possible D match to TRBD2 (6 bases). Germline CDR1 reads SGDLS; CDR2 reads YYNGEE. Trimming removed 3 bases at V and 7 bases at J, with 17 bases between. The CDR3 is made up of 14 amino acids. The CDR3 loop is CASSADPGVWEQYF. The CDR3 bases are TGTGCCAGCAGCGCAGACCCGGGGGTCTGGGAGCAGTACTTC.

This rearrangement joins TRBV7-9 to TRBJ1-2, with 7 bases identical to TRBD1. Germline CDR1 reads SEHNR; CDR2 reads FQNEAQ (reference sequence). The CDR3 spans 14 residues. V lost 10 bases and J lost 6; bases outside the gene matches: 14. Here the CDR3 reads CATYPKTGPHGYTF. CDR3 bases: TGTGCCACCTACCCGAAGACAGGGCCCCATGGCTACACCTTC.